Shown below are 9 T cell receptor beta chains from a single sample sequenced in a study of PD-1 blockade in classical Hodgkin lymphoma. All the patients suffered relapse after autologous stem cell transplantation, and brentuximab vedotin exposure differed. Using immunoSEQ multiplex PCR, the repertoire was profiled, and TCRdb retains in-frame clones only, with some absent. The sample consists of approximately 37,000 clones, more than 70% of them appearing once. Material: peripheral blood mononuclear cells (PBMCs), obtained at baseline. Every receptor here comes from a human donor with classical Hodgkin lymphoma.

The chain carries TRBV11-2 and TRBJ2-3, with 8 bases lining up with TRBD2. J was trimmed by 4 bases and V by 2 bases; bases with no gene match: 14. There are 18 residues in the CDR3. The germline CDR1 and CDR2 sequences are SGHAT and FQNNGV. The chain's CDR3 is CASSLRRFGGADADTQYF. The CDR3 nucleotides are TGTGCCAGCAGCTTACGCAGATTCGGGGGGGCCGACGCAGATACGCAGTATTTT.

The gene calls are TRBV11-2 and TRBJ2-1; 12 bases match TRBD2. Germline loops: CDR1 SGHAT, CDR2 FQNNGV. V was clipped by 6 bases and J by 6 bases; unmatched bases: 9. The CDR3 is 16 residues long. The CDR3 here is CASRHLAGGLSNEQFF. As DNA, the CDR3 is TGTGCCAGCAGGCATCTAGCGGGGGGGCTTAGCAATGAGCAGTTCTTC. The variable domain in full, completed from reference TRBV11-2 and TRBJ2-1, reads EAGVAQSPRYKIIEKRQSVAFWCNPISGHATLYWYQQILGQGPKLLIQFQNNGVVDDSQLPKDRFSAERLKGVDSTLKIQPAKLEDSAVYLCASRHLAGGLSNEQFFGPGTRLTVL.

About this clone itself: An end of the junction differs from the germline gene, which may be a read error. This chain connects TRBV5-8 to TRBJ1-2; 7 bases line up with TRBD1. This CDR3 spans 12 amino acids. CDR1 SGHTS and CDR2 YDEGEE come from the germline V gene. The CDR3 loop reads CASSLVGQLRVF. The CDR3 coding sequence is TGTGCCAGCAGCTTAGTGGGACAGCTCCGGGTCTTC. The entire variable domain, with the rest obtained from reference TRBV5-8 and TRBJ1-2, is as follows: EAGVTQSPTHLIKTRGQQATLRCSPISGHTSVYWYQQALGLGLQFLLWYDEGEERNRGNFPPRFSGRQFPNYSSELNVNALELEDSALYLCASSLVGQLRVFGSGTRLTVV.

The gene calls are TRBV5-4 and TRBJ1-2; D is unclear. Germline CDR1 is SGHNT and CDR2 is YYREEE (reference sequence). The CDR3 contains 13 residues. The germline V and J ends were trimmed by 1 base and 6 bases, with 10 bases remaining between them. The CDR3 loop is CASSLPYLNGYTF. The CDR3 bases are TGTGCCAGCAGCTTGCCCTATTTAAATGGCTACACCTTC. The variable domain in full, with the rest retrieved from reference TRBV5-4 and TRBJ1-2, is ETGVTQSPTHLIKTRGQQVTLRCSSQSGHNTVSWYQQALGQGPQFIFQYYREEENGRGNFPPRFSGLQFPNYSSELNVNALELDDSALYLCASSLPYLNGYTFGSGTRLTVV.

This clone was seen just once. The chain uses TRBV7-6 and TRBJ2-3; D tentatively fits TRBD1 or TRBD2 (6 bases each). The ends were cut back, 5 bases at V and 1 base at J, with 16 bases in the middle. This CDR3 has 16 amino acids. Per germline, CDR1 SGHVS and CDR2 FNYEAQ. CDR3 loop: CASSKGRGQRTDTQYF. DNA for the CDR3: TGTGCCAGCAGCAAAGGCCGGGGGCAACGCACAGATACGCAGTATTTT. Full variable domain (remainder filled in from reference TRBV7-6 and TRBJ2-3): GAGVSQSPRYKVTKRGQDVALRCDPISGHVSLYWYRQALGQGPEFLTYFNYEAQQDKSGLPNDRFSAERPEGSISTLTIQRTEQRDSAMYRCASSKGRGQRTDTQYFGPGTRLTVL.

This clone was seen only once. The J gene is TRBJ1-5, the V gene TRBV23-1, with 9 positions matching TRBD1. TRBV23-1 qualifies as an ORF whose function is uncertain. J lost 5 bases, V lost 8 bases, and 4 bases had no gene match. The CDR3 has 13 residues. CDR3 amino acids: CASPRDRDQPQHF. CDR3 DNA sequence: TGCGCCAGCCCTAGGGACAGGGATCAGCCCCAGCATTTT.

This clone was observed once. The rearrangement joins TRBV12-5 to TRBJ1-1; D is unresolved. Germline CDR1 reads LGHNT; CDR2 reads FRNRAP. Trimming took 4 bases from V and 1 from J, leaving 10 bases between them. There are 14 residues in the CDR3. CDR3 sequence: CASGSNPANTEAFF. The CDR3, as DNA: TGTGCTAGTGGTTCCAACCCGGCGAACACTGAAGCTTTCTTT.

The CDR3 here is CASSGGFGSETQYF. The CDR3 DNA reads as TGCGCCAGCAGCGGGGGTTTCGGATCCGAGACCCAGTACTTC. This chain links TRBV4-1 with TRBJ2-5; either TRBD1 or TRBD2 may supply D (5 bases each). The CDR3 loop spans 14 amino acids. Germline assignment: CDR1 MGHRA and CDR2 YSYEKL. V lost 5 bases and J lost 5, with 15 bases in between.

The V call is TRBV6-6, the J call TRBJ2-5; 8 bases are shared with TRBD2. CDR1 MNHNY and CDR2 SVGAGI come from the germline V gene (reference sequence). The CDR3 has 12 amino acids. The junction had 2 bases not matched to a gene; V was cut back by 9 bases and J by 2 bases. The CDR3: CASTGGQETQYF. The CDR3 DNA is TGTGCCAGTACGGGGGGGCAAGAGACCCAGTACTTC.